This T cell receptor beta chain was identified during a study of CD8 T cells in ankylosing spondylitis. Study results and limitations: Within matched ankylosing spondylitis synovial fluid, disease-linked clones were reportedly significantly enriched. Some motif variants had been reported before (in reactive arthritis synovial fluid and blood). Relatively rare in peripheral blood, disease-linked clones were also CD8+. A TCR beta motif of several highly homologous variants seemed to mark ankylosing spondylitis blood.

Germline V gives CDR1 MGHRA, CDR2 YSYEKL. This CDR3 is built from 15 residues. Using quantitative 5'-RACE with molecular barcodes, the authors made TCR beta libraries. TCRdb reprocessed the 5' RACE reads with MiXCR, giving one entry per CDR3 protein. The sample yields about 750,000 distinct CDR3 sequences, 15% to 20% seen once. With respect to this clonotype: The antigen remains unidentified. Sequence at one end of the junction differs from germline and may be a read error.

The sequence derives from a male donor with ankylosing spondylitis. Sample: blood, either unsorted or a sorted T cell fraction (not recorded which). J is TRBJ1-2 and V is TRBV4-1, with 8 bases that match TRBD1. The CDR3 nucleotides are TGCTCCAGCAGCCAGGGGACAGGTCAAAACTATGGCTACACCTTC. Translated, it gives CSSSQGTGQNYGYTF.